This is a list of T cell receptor beta chains from one sample in a study of regulatory T cells in long-lasting Graves disease. TCRdb passed the multiplex PCR reads through MiXCR, listing each CDR3 protein once. This sample has roughly 500,000 distinct CDR3 sequences, with roughly 13% found just once. In addition, the sample was reused for a study of T cells in Graves' hyperthyroidism and ophthalmopathy.

The input for sequencing was peripheral blood mononuclear cells (PBMCs), taken at new diagnosis, from a patient treated with antithyroid drugs. The receptor set was obtained from a man aged 25 to 45 with Graves disease. CDR3s include the opening cysteine and the closing phenylalanine or tryptophan. D genes are given only for firm matches. Only some rows state a clone size, as once, few, many or a class for expanded clones.

D,size,V,J,DNA,CDR3
-,-,TRBV29-1,TRBJ1-1,TGCAGCGTTGGTCCCCTCGATCCAACGGACGCGGACCGGGCCACTGAAGCTTTCTTT,CSVGPLDPTDADRATEAFF
-,many,TRBV11-2,TRBJ2-3,TGTGCCAGCAGCTTAGGGCTAGCGAACCCCACAGATACGCAGTATTTT,CASSLGLANPTDTQYF
-,many,TRBV5-6,TRBJ1-5,TGTGCCAGCGAGGAAAGGGGGGCAGGTCAGCCCCAGCATTTT,CASEERGAGQPQHF
TRBD2,few,TRBV29-1,TRBJ2-4,TGCAGCGTTGGTTCTGGGGGCGGGAGGTTTATTCAGTACTTC,CSVGSGGGRFIQYF
-,many,TRBV6-1,TRBJ2-3,TGTGCCAGCAGGGGTAGGTGGGACTTGGATACGCAGTATTTT,CASRGRWDLDTQYF
TRBD1,few,TRBV7-9,TRBJ1-1,TGTGCCAGCAGCCCACGGACAGGGGCGGTTCTACCTGAAGCTTTCTTT,CASSPRTGAVLPEAFF
TRBD2,many,TRBV20-1,TRBJ2-3,TGCAGTGCTAGATATGCGGGAGGGTTTCGGGATACTAGCACAGATACGCAGTATTTT,CSARYAGGFRDTSTDTQYF
-,-,TRBV20-1,TRBJ2-2,TGCAGTGCTAGGGTAGCGCGTACCGGGGAGCTGTTTTTT,CSARVARTGELFF
TRBD2,many,TRBV24-1,TRBJ2-1,TGTGCCACCAGTGACCCGAGACTAGCCGGAGGTGTTGATGAGCAGTTCTTC,CATSDPRLAGGVDEQFF
-,few,TRBV7-2,TRBJ2-6,TGTGCCAGCAGCTTACGCGTATCTTCTCTTACTGGGGCCAACGTCCTGACTTTC,CASSLRVSSLTGANVLTF
-,many,TRBV29-1,TRBJ2-1,TGCAGCGTTCCTAAACGGGGACTCTACAATGAGCAGTTCTTC,CSVPKRGLYNEQFF
TRBD1,many,TRBV10-3,TRBJ2-5,TGTGCCATCAGTGAGTCGACAGGGGCGGAGACCCAGTACTTC,CAISESTGAETQYF
TRBD2,-,TRBV20-1,TRBJ2-3,TGCAGTGCCATCCCGTCGGGAGGCCGGGGTGATACGCAGTATTTT,CSAIPSGGRGDTQYF
-,many,TRBV20-1,TRBJ2-7,TGCAGTGCTTCCCCTTTTGGCGGGGCCGACTCCTACGAGCAGTACTTC,CSASPFGGADSYEQYF
-,-,TRBV5-6,TRBJ2-7,TGTGCCAGCTCAAACAGGGAAAAACTAGCCAAGATGAGGGAGCAGTACTTC,CASSNREKLAKMREQYF
TRBD2,many,TRBV12-5,TRBJ2-5,TGTGCTAGTGGTTCACGGCGGGAGCGGGAGGGAGAGACCCAGTACTTC,CASGSRREREGETQYF
-,many,TRBV19,TRBJ2-1,TGTGCCAGTAGTCCGCCCTATGCCGGGGGCAATGAGCAGTTCTTC,CASSPPYAGGNEQFF
-,-,TRBV5-1,TRBJ1-4,TGCGCCAGCAGCTTCGGAACGGTTAATGAAAAACTGTTTTTT,CASSFGTVNEKLFF
-,-,TRBV5-6,TRBJ2-5,TGTGCCAGCAGCTTGAGTAGAGCTCAAGAGACCCAGTACTTC,CASSLSRAQETQYF
-,-,TRBV5-1,TRBJ2-5,TGCGCCAGCAGCTTGGGCGGCGGCGGGATAGCGGAGACCCAGTACTTC,CASSLGGGGIAETQYF
-,-,TRBV13,TRBJ1-6,TGTGCCAGCAGCCCGCGCCCTGGGAGTAATTCACCCCTCCACTTT,CASSPRPGSNSPLHF
TRBD2,many,TRBV24-1,TRBJ2-5,TGTGCCACCCAACGTGGGGGGGGAGAGACCCAGTACTTC,CATQRGGGETQYF
TRBD2,-,TRBV6-1,TRBJ2-1,TGTGCCAGCAGTGCCCTGACTAGCGGGCCTAATGAGCAGTTCTTC,CASSALTSGPNEQFF
-,many,TRBV7-6,TRBJ2-3,TGTGCCAGCAACCTAGGGACCAAAAGCACAGATACGCAGTATTTT,CASNLGTKSTDTQYF
-,-,TRBV6-5,TRBJ2-7,TGTGCCAGCAGTTACATGGGGGGAGGCACGTACGAGCAGTACTTC,CASSYMGGGTYEQYF
TRBD1,-,TRBV10-3,TRBJ1-2,TGTGCCATCAGCGAGGACAGGGGGCCACCCTATGGCTACACCTTC,CAISEDRGPPYGYTF